The rows below give T cell receptor beta chains drawn from one sample of a study of T cells in Graves' hyperthyroidism and ophthalmopathy. TCRdb analysed the multiplex PCR reads with MiXCR anew, one entry per CDR3 protein. The sample yields about 37,000 distinct CDR3 sequences, approximately 52% seen once. Material: blood. These receptors were taken from a man aged 35 to 55 with Graves' ophthalmopathy. Both conserved end residues are part of each CDR3. A D gene is named only where the DNA matches it firmly. Clone size is given for some rows only: seen once, a few or many times, or a class if the clone is expanded.

j_call v_call d_call clone_size cdr3_aa cdr3_nt
TRBJ2-1 TRBV9 . many CASSLYRDSDNEQFF TGTGCCAGCAGCTTATACCGGGACTCGGATAATGAGCAGTTCTTC
TRBJ1-2 TRBV19 . . CASRGDRTSKNGGYTF TGTGCCAGTAGGGGGGATAGGACATCGAAGAACGGGGGCTACACCTTC
TRBJ2-5 TRBV20-1 TRBD1 . CSAWGQGVGTQYF TGCAGTGCTTGGGGACAGGGTGTGGGGACCCAGTACTTC
TRBJ2-1 TRBV20-1 TRBD2 . CSARSSGRALGNEQFF TGCAGTGCTAGGTCTAGCGGGAGGGCCCTCGGCAATGAGCAGTTCTTC
TRBJ1-2 TRBV9 . medium-sized CASSVAGGGYTF TGTGCCAGCAGCGTAGCTGGAGGAGGCTACACCTTC
TRBJ2-1 TRBV6-6 . many CASSYQTGYNEQFF TGTGCCAGCAGTTACCAGACAGGATACAATGAGCAGTTCTTC
TRBJ1-1 TRBV5-1 . . CASSLGAGNTEAFF TGCGCCAGCAGCTTGGGTGCGGGGAACACTGAAGCTTTCTTT
TRBJ1-2 TRBV20-1 TRBD1 medium-sized CSAPRQGADGYTF TGCAGTGCTCCACGACAGGGGGCTGACGGCTACACCTTC
TRBJ1-5 TRBV28 . many CASSGQSHQPQHF TGTGCCAGCAGTGGACAGTCCCATCAGCCCCAGCATTTT
TRBJ1-2 TRBV20-1 TRBD1 . CSAGSGDRGGLYGYTF TGCAGTGCTGGATCGGGGGACAGGGGAGGCCTGTATGGCTACACCTTC
TRBJ1-1 TRBV5-1 . once CASSLGKGSRTEAFF TGCGCCAGCAGCTTGGGGAAGGGTTCGAGGACTGAAGCTTTCTTT
TRBJ1-6 TRBV7-6 . medium-sized CASSDRGGSPLHF TGTGCCAGCAGCGACCGAGGGGGATCACCCCTCCACTTT
TRBJ1-2 TRBV19 . once CASSILAGGYTF TGTGCCAGTAGTATCCTAGCGGGGGGCTACACCTTC
TRBJ2-7 TRBV9 TRBD2 . CASSARTSGAGELYF TGTGCCAGCAGCGCCAGGACTAGCGGAGCCGGGGAGCTGTACTTC
TRBJ1-2 TRBV19 . medium-sized CASSIFDGYTF TGTGCCAGTAGTATCTTTGATGGCTACACCTTC
TRBJ2-5 TRBV19 . . CASSMWADQSLQETQYF TGTGCCAGTAGTATGTGGGCGGATCAATCACTTCAAGAGACCCAGTACTTC
TRBJ2-7 TRBV9 . . CASSVEVGEQYF TGTGCCAGCAGCGTAGAGGTGGGCGAGCAGTACTTC
TRBJ1-2 TRBV5-5 TRBD1 . CASSPWDSSGYTF TGTGCCAGCAGCCCTTGGGACAGCTCCGGCTACACCTTC
TRBJ2-1 TRBV14 TRBD2 . CASSLQTSGGWREQFF TGTGCCAGCAGTCTCCAGACTAGCGGGGGGTGGCGGGAGCAGTTCTTC
TRBJ1-1 TRBV28 . many CASSLSWVNTEAFF TGTGCCAGCAGTTTATCTTGGGTGAACACTGAAGCTTTCTTT
TRBJ2-7 TRBV5-5 . many CASMGGASYEQYF TGTGCCAGCATGGGGGGCGCTTCCTACGAGCAGTACTTC
TRBJ1-6 TRBV6-4 TRBD1 once CASKRDRDTGELSSPLHF TGTGCCAGCAAACGGGACAGGGACACCGGGGAGCTGTCTTCACCCCTCCACTTT
TRBJ2-5 TRBV20-1 TRBD1 . CSARFAGTGGQETQYF TGCAGTGCTAGGTTTGCGGGGACAGGGGGCCAAGAGACCCAGTACTTC
TRBJ2-1 TRBV29-1 TRBD2 . CSVDVAGGRYNEQFF TGCAGCGTTGATGTAGCGGGAGGCCGGTACAATGAGCAGTTCTTC
TRBJ2-7 TRBV20-1 TRBD2 . CSARVLAGEGEQYF TGCAGTGCCAGGGTACTAGCGGGGGAAGGCGAGCAGTACTTC
TRBJ1-2 TRBV20-1 . . CSVPLAGAHGYTF TGCAGTGTCCCATTAGCAGGGGCCCATGGCTACACCTTC
TRBJ1-2 TRBV6-1 . many CASSEAQTVYGYTF TGTGCCAGCAGTGAAGCGCAAACAGTCTATGGCTACACCTTC
TRBJ1-6 TRBV6-1 TRBD1 many CASTRTGGKSPLHF TGTGCCAGCACTCGGACAGGGGGCAAATCACCCCTCCACTTT
TRBJ1-1 TRBV7-9 . many CASSHWQQLEAFF TGTGCCAGCAGTCACTGGCAGCAGCTCGAAGCTTTCTTT
TRBJ2-5 TRBV20-1 TRBD2 once CSVSLAGGRETQYF TGCAGTGTGTCACTAGCGGGGGGGCGGGAGACCCAGTACTTC
TRBJ2-5 TRBV20-1 TRBD2 . CSGVGGRAETQYF TGCAGTGGGGTTGGGGGGAGGGCCGAGACCCAGTACTTC
TRBJ2-3 TRBV20-1 TRBD2 . CSATRQGTSGITDTQYF TGCAGTGCAACCCGACAGGGGACTAGCGGGATCACAGATACGCAGTATTTT
TRBJ2-1 TRBV28 TRBD1 many CASRDRAYLEQFF TGTGCCAGCCGGGACAGAGCTTACCTGGAGCAGTTCTTC
TRBJ2-3 TRBV7-8 . . CASSLFRADTQYF TGTGCCAGCAGCTTATTCCGCGCAGATACGCAGTATTTT
TRBJ2-3 TRBV24-1 TRBD2 . CASSSGDGDTQYF TGTGCCAGCAGTAGCGGGGATGGAGATACGCAGTATTTT
TRBJ2-3 TRBV9 . many CASSARLSTDTQYF TGTGCCAGCAGCGCGCGACTTAGCACAGATACGCAGTATTTT
TRBJ2-5 TRBV2 . many CASSEQETQYF TGTGCCAGCAGTGAGCAAGAGACCCAGTACTTC
TRBJ1-1 TRBV4-1 TRBD1 many CASSQDTGTDTEAFF TGCGCCAGCAGCCAAGACACAGGGACAGACACTGAAGCTTTCTTT
TRBJ2-1 TRBV25-1 TRBD2 . CASSEFGLAGDEQFF TGTGCCAGCAGTGAATTTGGACTAGCGGGAGATGAGCAGTTCTTC
TRBJ1-6 TRBV20-1 TRBD1 . CSARVRTGSPLHF TGCAGTGCTAGAGTCAGGACAGGGTCACCCCTCCACTTT
TRBJ2-2 TRBV20-1 TRBD2 many CSARPSGRVGVGELFF TGCAGTGCTAGACCTAGCGGGAGAGTTGGCGTCGGGGAGCTGTTTTTT
TRBJ1-1 TRBV9 TRBD1 . CASSVGTGGGEGDTEAFF TGTGCCAGCAGCGTAGGGACAGGGGGCGGTGAGGGGGACACTGAAGCTTTCTTT
TRBJ2-3 TRBV4-1 . many CASSQEGPRTDTQYF TGCGCCAGCAGCCAAGAGGGGCCCCGGACAGATACGCAGTATTTT
TRBJ2-1 TRBV14 TRBD2 many CASSRTSGGANEQFF TGTGCCAGCAGCCGGACTAGCGGGGGGGCCAATGAGCAGTTCTTC
TRBJ2-5 TRBV28 . . CASSDSSLDPSLQETQYF TGTGCCAGCAGTGACAGCAGCTTGGATCCCAGTCTCCAAGAGACCCAGTACTTC
TRBJ2-2 TRBV6-4 . many CASSELGSLTGELFF TGTGCCAGCAGTGAGTTGGGCAGCTTGACCGGGGAGCTGTTTTTT
TRBJ2-5 TRBV4-1 TRBD2 . CASSQDAHDLAGWYQETQYF TGCGCCAGCAGCCAAGATGCCCACGACCTAGCGGGGTGGTACCAAGAGACCCAGTACTTC
TRBJ2-1 TRBV9 . few CASSVTLASNEQFF TGTGCCAGCAGCGTGACCTTAGCGTCCAATGAGCAGTTCTTC
TRBJ2-3 TRBV5-4 . many CASSPPLTDTQYF TGTGCCAGCAGTCCCCCTCTCACAGATACGCAGTATTTT
TRBJ1-6 TRBV5-1 . medium-sized CASSLSGSPLHF TGCGCCAGCAGCTTGTCGGGTTCACCCCTCCACTTT
TRBJ2-2 TRBV29-1 . many CSVVGTNTGELFF TGCAGCGTTGTGGGGACAAACACCGGGGAGCTGTTTTTT
TRBJ2-5 TRBV12-3/TRBV12-4 . many CASSPEWGKETQYF TGTGCCAGCAGTCCGGAGTGGGGGAAAGAGACCCAGTACTTC
TRBJ2-7 TRBV20-1 TRBD1 . CGAHSKAGGEQYF TGCGGTGCTCATAGCAAGGCAGGGGGCGAGCAGTACTTC
TRBJ2-5 TRBV3-1 TRBD1 many CASTRDRAMGETQYF TGTGCCAGCACACGGGACAGGGCGATGGGAGAGACCCAGTACTTC
TRBJ1-6 TRBV11-2 . many CASGNSPLHF TGTGCCAGCGGAAATTCACCCCTCCACTTT
TRBJ2-7 TRBV27 . many CASSLSRAGTYEQYF TGTGCCAGCAGTTTAAGTAGGGCCGGAACCTACGAGCAGTACTTC
TRBJ1-5 TRBV29-1 TRBD1 few CSVGQGFNQPQHF TGCAGCGTTGGACAGGGCTTTAATCAGCCCCAGCATTTT
TRBJ1-5 TRBV2 . many CASSEASNRNQPQHF TGTGCCAGCAGTGAAGCCAGTAATCGCAATCAGCCCCAGCATTTT
TRBJ2-1 TRBV10-3 TRBD1 . CAISHDRGVYNEQFF TGTGCCATCAGTCACGACAGGGGCGTCTACAATGAGCAGTTCTTC
TRBJ2-7 TRBV6-5 TRBD2 many CAGSFPAGGSREQYF TGTGCCGGCAGTTTCCCAGCGGGGGGCTCGAGGGAGCAGTACTTC